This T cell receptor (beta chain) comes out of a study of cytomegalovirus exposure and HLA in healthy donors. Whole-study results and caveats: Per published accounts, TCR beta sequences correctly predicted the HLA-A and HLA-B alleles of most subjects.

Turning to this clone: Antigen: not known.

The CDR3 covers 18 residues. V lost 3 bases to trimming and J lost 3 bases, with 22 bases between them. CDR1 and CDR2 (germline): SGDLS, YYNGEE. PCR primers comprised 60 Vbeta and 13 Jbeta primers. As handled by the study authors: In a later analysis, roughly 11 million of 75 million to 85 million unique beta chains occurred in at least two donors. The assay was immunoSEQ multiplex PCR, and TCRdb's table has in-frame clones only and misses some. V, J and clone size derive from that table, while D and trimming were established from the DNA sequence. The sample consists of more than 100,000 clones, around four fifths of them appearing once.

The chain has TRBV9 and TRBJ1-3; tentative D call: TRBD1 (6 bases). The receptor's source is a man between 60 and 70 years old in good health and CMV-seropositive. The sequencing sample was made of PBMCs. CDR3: CASSAEKQQGVNGNTIYF. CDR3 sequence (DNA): TGTGCCAGCAGCGCCGAAAAACAACAGGGAGTGAATGGAAACACCATATATTTT.